What follows is one TCR beta chain and its context. The antigen is not known. The repertoire was sequenced with immunoSEQ multiplex PCR; TCRdb's copy has only in-frame clones and lacks some. The data show under 2.5 million clones, about nine tenths seen once. This sample is part of a study of shared clonotypes between healthy human individuals. CDR1 is DFQATT, CDR2 SNEGSKA, per germline (reference sequence). This CDR3 contains 10 residues. Study outcomes and limitations: Around 4.7% was the fraction of naive CD4 clonotypes found shared across four donors.

The investigators split CD4+ cells into a CD45RA+ naive subset and a CD45RA-negative memory subset. This sequence was found in a young man in good health. Some clones in this sample may be carry-over from other donors' samples. The V gene is TRBV20-1, the J gene TRBJ2-7; TRBD2 is a possible D gene (5 bases). The sequencing sample was made of naive CD4+ T cells from PBMCs. Subset reported: CD45RA+ positively selected. The CDR3 reads CSVGTYEQYF. In DNA form, the CDR3 reads TGCAGCGTCGGGACCTACGAGCAGTACTTC.